These 19 T cell receptor beta chains were sequenced from one sample in a study of post-analysis software for immune sequencing data. Overall study results and limits: Roughly 5 TRBV segments occurring more often in patients than controls included TRBV5-6, TRBV5-1 and TRBV20-1.

These receptors' targets are unknown. Unique molecular identifiers tagged the TCR beta cDNA libraries. TCRdb passed the PCR reads through MiXCR, listing each CDR3 protein once. The data hold roughly 600,000 distinct CDR3 sequences, with roughly 47% observed a single time. Sequencing used blood. Receptor source: a girl between 5 and 17 years old with multiple sclerosis.

The chain is built from TRBV3-1 and TRBJ2-1; no definite D call. This CDR3 is 16 amino acids long. The ends were cut back, 0 bases at V and 2 bases at J, with 11 bases in the middle. Germline CDR1 LGHDT, CDR2 YNNKEL (reference sequence). In DNA, the CDR3 is TGTGCCAGCAGCCAAGACCACACCGTCACCTACAATGAGCAGTTCTTC. Translated, it gives CASSQDHTVTYNEQFF.

The chain employs TRBV7-9 and TRBJ2-1; tentatively, D is TRBD1 (5 bases). Germline-derived CDR1 and CDR2 are SEHNR and FQNEAQ (reference sequence). V lost 2 bases and J 8 bases, leaving 16 bases between the germline ends. The CDR3 length is 15 residues. The CDR3 DNA is TGTGCCAGCAGCTTAAGAATTGGGGCGTTTGATGAGCAGTTCTTC. This gives the protein CASSLRIGAFDEQFF.

The genes are TRBV10-3 and TRBJ2-1, with D possibly called TRBD1 or TRBD2 (5 bases each). Germline V gene data show CDR1 as ENHRY and CDR2 as SYGVKD. Trimming pared 11 bases from V and 7 bases from J, leaving 21 bases between. The CDR3 consists of 14 residues. CDR3: CACEDTQGVNEQFF. The CDR3, as DNA: TGTGCCTGCGAAGACACGCAGGGAGTAAATGAGCAGTTCTTC.

The chain employs TRBV6-5 and TRBJ2-6; D call uncertain. The CDR3 sequence is 13 residues long. The germline V gene has CDR1 MNHEY and CDR2 SVGAGI. V lost 7 bases and J lost 4, with 8 bases in between. The CDR3 region is CASNRPGANVLTF. CDR3 coding DNA: TGTGCCAGCAACCGCCCCGGGGCCAACGTCCTGACTTTC.

This clonotype was seen a handful of times. The chain couples TRBV12-3 or TRBV12-4 to TRBJ2-1; D is perhaps TRBD1 (5 bases). V was trimmed by 0 bases and J by 6 bases, leaving 12 bases between them. CDR3 length equals 15 residues. CDR3 coding DNA: TGTGCCAGCAGTTTAGCGGGGCGCCTCTCCAATGAGCAGTTCTTC. Encoded protein: CASSLAGRLSNEQFF.

This clonotype was counted a few times. The chain combines TRBV2 with TRBJ2-1; 9 nucleotides match TRBD1. The germline CDR1 and CDR2 sequences are SNHLY and FYNNEI. J lost 6 bases, V lost 5 bases, and 8 bases had no gene match. This CDR3 is 15 amino acids long. The CDR3 DNA is TGTGCCAGCAGTTTACAGGGGGCGCGTTCCAATGAGCAGTTCTTC. Translation gives CASSLQGARSNEQFF.

This clonotype was seen once. The V and J genes are TRBV5-1 and TRBJ2-1; 15 nucleotides line up with TRBD2. V gave up 0 bases and J gave up 9 bases; unmatched junction bases: 7. The length of the CDR3 is 17 residues. The germline gives CDR1 SGHRS, CDR2 YFSETQ. Written as DNA, the CDR3 is TGCGCCAGCAGCTTGGCCGCTAGGACTAGCGGGGGGGCTGAGCAGTTCTTC. This codes for CASSLAARTSGGAEQFF.

The chain links TRBV20-1 to TRBJ2-7; 7 bases fit TRBD1. Germline values: CDR1 DFQATT, CDR2 SNEGSKA (reference sequence). The ends lost 6 bases at V and 7 bases at J; junction bases unmatched: 15. The CDR3 consists of 14 residues. In DNA form, the CDR3 reads TGCAGTGCCGCCCGCACAGGGGCCCGAGGGGAGCAGTACTTC. Translation: CSAARTGARGEQYF.

This clonotype was recorded at least ten times. The chain uses TRBV28 and TRBJ2-1; D ambiguous. CDR3 size: 14 residues. Germline V gene sequence: CDR1 MDHEN, CDR2 SYDVKM. V was clipped by 5 bases and J by 9 bases, with 17 bases between them. CDR3: CASSPPSRGSEQFF. The CDR3 region has the DNA TGTGCCAGCAGTCCCCCCAGCCGCGGTAGTGAGCAGTTCTTC.

The CDR3 here is CASSPTGVGGELFF. CDR3 nucleotides: TGTGCCAGCAGCCCGACAGGCGTCGGCGGGGAGCTGTTTTTT. The chain joins TRBV6-2 or TRBV6-3 to TRBJ2-2; the D gene is possibly TRBD1 (6 bases). Trimming cost V 6 bases and J 7 bases, with 15 bases left between them. Per the germline V gene, CDR1 is MNHEY and CDR2 is SVGEGT. The CDR3 sequence is 14 residues long.

V and J are TRBV3-1 and TRBJ2-4, with D perhaps matching TRBD2 (6 bases). The closer fit of TRBJ2-7 to the DNA end suggests the J call may be wrong. Germline assignment: CDR1 LGHDT and CDR2 YNNKEL (reference sequence). This CDR3 has 14 amino acids. Here the CDR3 reads CASSATGTSLEQYF. The CDR3 nucleotides are TGTGCCAGCAGCGCCACTGGGACTTCCCTCGAGCAGTACTTC.

V gene TRBV4-1 combines with J gene TRBJ2-3; TRBD2 matches 8 bases. The germline CDR1 and CDR2 sequences are MGHRA and YSYEKL. The J segment lost 1 base and the V segment lost 1 base, leaving 7 bases of the junction unmatched. The CDR3 spans 17 residues. CDR3 bases: TGCGCCAGCAGCCAAGTTTCGGGAGGGTCCCGCACAGATACGCAGTATTTT. It specifies CASSQVSGGSRTDTQYF.

The chain employs TRBV4-2 and TRBJ1-2, with a weak D call TRBD1 (5 bases). Per germline, CDR1 LGHNA and CDR2 YNFKEQ. The CDR3 length is 16 residues. V was trimmed by 0 bases and J by 3 bases, leaving 14 bases between them. CDR3 region: CASSQDIQGYYYGYTF. The CDR3 DNA reads as TGTGCCAGCAGCCAAGATATCCAGGGTTATTACTATGGCTACACCTTC.

The gene calls are TRBV5-1 and TRBJ2-7; D tentatively fits TRBD1 or TRBD2 (5 bases each). CDR3 length: 14 amino acids. Germline values: CDR1 SGHRS, CDR2 YFSETQ. V lost 0 bases and J 2 bases, leaving 9 bases between the germline ends. The CDR3 coding sequence is TGCGCCAGCAGCTTGGCCACGGGGCCCTACGAGCAGTACTTC. Translating gives CASSLATGPYEQYF. Together with reference TRBV5-1 and TRBJ2-7, the CDR3 gives the full variable domain: KAGVTQTPRYLIKTRGQQVTLSCSPISGHRSVSWYQQTPGQGLQFLFEYFSETQRNKGNFPGRFSGRQFSNSRSEMNVSTLELGDSALYLCASSLATGPYEQYFGPGTRLTVT.

The chain links TRBV20-1 to TRBJ2-1; 7 nucleotides align to TRBD2. The ends lost 6 bases at V and 0 bases at J; junction bases unmatched: 8. Germline-derived CDR1 and CDR2 are DFQATT and SNEGSKA (reference sequence). This CDR3 is built from 15 residues. The CDR3 DNA sequence: TGCAGTGCCCCCCCCGGCGGGAGCTCCTACAATGAGCAGTTCTTC. Translated, it gives CSAPPGGSSYNEQFF.

The V and J genes are TRBV6-5 and TRBJ1-2, with D perhaps TRBD1 (6 bases). The ends were cut back, 6 bases at V and 9 bases at J, with 14 bases in the middle. CDR3 length equals 12 residues. CDR1 is MNHEY, CDR2 SVGAGI, per germline. The CDR3 nucleotides read TGTGCCAGCAGCTCACAGGGTAGAAGCTACACCTTC. Its translation is CASSSQGRSYTF.

There are a few counts of this clonotype. This chain uses TRBV4-1 with TRBJ1-1, with D tentatively TRBD1 (6 bases). CDR3 length: 16 residues. The ends were cut back, 1 base at V and 0 bases at J, with 12 bases in the middle. Germline lookup yields CDR1 MGHRA and CDR2 YSYEKL. This chain's CDR3 is CASSQGAGVLNTEAFF. The CDR3 DNA is TGCGCCAGCAGCCAAGGGGCAGGGGTTCTGAACACTGAAGCTTTCTTT.

A few counts support this clonotype. This rearrangement joins TRBV10-3 to TRBJ2-1; TRBD2 aligns across 11 bases. The CDR3 consists of 15 residues. The germline CDR1 and CDR2 sequences are ENHRY and SYGVKD. Germline trimming cut 5 bases from V and 0 bases from J; bases unmatched to any gene: 0. CDR3 coding DNA: TGTGCCATCAGTACTAGCGGGAGCTCCTACAATGAGCAGTTCTTC. Protein product: CAISTSGSSYNEQFF.

The chain recombines TRBV20-1 with TRBJ2-1; 13 bases are a match to TRBD2. The germline CDR1 and CDR2 sequences are DFQATT and SNEGSKA (reference sequence). CDR3 length: 15 residues. The CDR3: CGIHSWTSGGNEQFF. Here the CDR3 DNA reads TGCGGAATACACAGCTGGACTAGCGGGGGCAATGAGCAGTTCTTC.